This TCR beta chain came from a study of T cells in Graves' hyperthyroidism and ophthalmopathy (dated by TCRdb to the late 2010s). Background on the whole study: Peripheral blood was sampled at the time of initial diagnosis, prior to any treatment. The roughly 100 discovery patients were randomly divided into training and test sets at a 7:3 ratio. The paper describes TCR Vbeta CDR3 sequencing of roughly 130 peripheral blood samples, made up of approximately 40 ophthalmopathy patients, roughly 80 hyperthyroidism patients and roughly 17 progressor patients. Whether ophthalmopathy could be predicted prospectively was tested in an independent validation cohort made up of fewer than 20 hyperthyroidism patients plus 17 patients who later progressed to ophthalmopathy. To identify TCR V-J signatures that set the groups apart, the researchers used a discovery cohort of about a hundred patients, made up of 40 to 45 with Graves' ophthalmopathy and 57 with stable Graves' hyperthyroidism. In six Graves' hyperthyroidism patients, the study also compared T-cell repertoires from thyroid tissue with T-cell repertoires from blood. After sampling, hyperthyroidism patients received methimazole starting at 30 mg daily, and ophthalmopathy patients received high-dose intravenous methylprednisolone. Overall study outcomes, separate from this receptor: In validation, the model predicted progression to ophthalmopathy with roughly 70% sensitivity and 72.22% specificity, a median of approximately 6.7 months before onset. Most expanded thyroid clonotypes (frequency above 0.001) were also detected in blood, a finding suggesting that blood repertoires may reflect thyroid immune responses. In cross-validation, a model built on a 13 V-J signature told ophthalmopathy apart from stable hyperthyroidism with 85% to 90% sensitivity and around 81% specificity, and in testing the same model reached 80%/75%. No statistical method was used to set the sample size in advance, and investigators knew the group allocation.

This clonotype appeared many times. No antigen is known for it. Base qualities are not provided; no much larger clone lies one nucleotide away. Ophthalmopathy patients had moderately to severely active disease, with a Clinical Activity Score of 3 or more, a NOSPECS grade of 4 or more, and a disease duration of less than 3 months. Exclusion was applied to patients with uncontrolled infections, other autoimmune diseases, pregnancy or lactation. Diagnoses relied on clinical symptoms, serum thyroxine and TRAb, thyroid ultrasound and orbital computed tomography. PBMCs were isolated from 7.5 to 10 ml of fresh peripheral blood by Ficoll-Paque density gradient centrifugation. Total RNA was extracted with Trizol reagent, and quality was checked on an Agilent 2100 Bioanalyzer. TCR beta CDR3 regions were amplified from RNA transcripts. The TCR CDR3 was subjected to a first round of RT-PCR using the HTBI primer set and the Qiagen OneStep RT-PCR kit. The libraries were constructed in a second round of multiplex PCR and then size-selected and purified. The libraries were sequenced on an Illumina HiSeq2000 using paired-end 100 bp reads. For the original study's pipeline: SOAPnuke was used to process the raw data, throwing out any read that contained adapters or uncalled bases, had a mean Phred below 15, or lacked an exact constant-primer or identifier match. High-quality paired reads were merged using COPE v1.2.5, and each unique nucleotide sequence was defined as a clonotype. Clonotypes were aligned to IMGT TRBV, TRBD and TRBJ reference segments using MiTCR v1.1. The analysis included only V-J combinations with a frequency above 0.0001, which together covered roughly 99% of the repertoires. A TCS score was defined as the ratio between F50 (clonal expansion) and ExV (chaos), using BLOSUM62-based TCRdist between CDR3 peptides within each V-J. Welch's t-statistics and random forest reduced 500 to 550 V-J features to roughly 13, which were used in a naive Bayes classifier (R e1071). The public reads were reanalyzed by TCRdb: fastp trimming at Q25, MiXCR alignment, in-frame beta chains only. For every CDR3 protein sequence, its rows merge into one entry that carries the most common genes and DNA. These V and J calls derive from TCRdb rather than the authors' analysis. Recorded for this sample are about 640,000 distinct CDR3 sequences; about 15% of them occurred a single time. In total, the top ten clones hold around 13% of the sample.

V is reduced by 6 bases and J by 0 bases, leaving a spacing of 13 bases between them. The germline V gene specifies SGDLS as CDR1 and YYNGEE as CDR2. Counted from cysteine to phenylalanine, this CDR3 has 14 amino acids. Of all the DNA, just the CDR3 is kept, 42 bases in frame from base 1. What was sequenced was blood. The chain is encoded by TRBV9 joined to TRBJ2-7, with the D gene uncertain. The TCR originated in a woman between 50 and 59 years old with Graves' ophthalmopathy. For the CDR3, the sequence is CASTRTASSYEQYF. The DNA sequence is as follows: TGTGCCAGCACAAGGACCGCAAGCTCCTACGAGCAGTACTTC.